Sequencing of this TCR beta chain was carried out in a study of shared clonotypes between healthy human individuals. Trimming shortened V by 4 bases and J by 0 bases, and 4 bases separated the two germline ends. The germline V gene encodes CDR1 SQVTM and CDR2 ANQGSEA. This CDR3 is built from 13 residues. Libraries were prepared by immunoSEQ multiplex PCR; TCRdb keeps only in-frame clonotypes and omits some of them. The sample has about half a million clones; approximately 78% are singletons. The TCR was taken from a woman between 40 and 50 years old in good health. Some clones in this sample may be carry-over from other donors' samples. Sequenced input: PBMCs. The chain uses TRBV29-1 and TRBJ2-6, with D uncertain. The CDR3: CSVAASGANVLTF. The CDR3, as DNA: TGCAGCGTTGCGGCCTCTGGGGCCAACGTCCTGACTTTC.